This TCR beta chain derives from a study of blood T cell repertoires in COVID-19. Assay used: immunoSEQ multiplex PCR; TCRdb lists only in-frame clones, some missing. In the table there are under 200,000 clones, approximately 90% of which are singletons. The germline gives CDR1 SNHLY, CDR2 FYNNEI. CDR3 length: 13 residues. The ends were cut back, 7 bases at V and 7 bases at J, with 14 bases in the middle. The TCR sequence derives from a man between 18 and 35 years old with acute or convalescent COVID-19. Material for sequencing was peripheral blood. V gene TRBV2 combines with J gene TRBJ2-1; a possible D gene is TRBD1 (6 bases). The CDR3 spells CASIADRHNEQFF. The CDR3 bases are TGTGCCAGCATTGCCGACAGGCATAATGAGCAGTTCTTC.